A selection of T cell receptor beta chains follows, all from one sample in a study of shared clonotypes between healthy human individuals. Produced via immunoSEQ multiplex PCR; TCRdb's table is partial and in-frame only. Counted here are about 1.1 million clones, 75% to 85% occurring once; the ten biggest clones make up under 0.65%. The sample consisted of memory CD4+ T cells from PBMCs. The receptors come from a man between 18 and 35 years old in good health. Some clones in this sample may be carry-over from other donors' samples. The CDR3 runs from the conserved cysteine through the conserved F or W. Fields, in order: CDR3 DNA, CDR3 protein, D gene, V gene, clone size, J gene. D genes are given only for firm matches. Size values are once, few and many counts, or a class for expanded clones, and some rows have none.

DNA: TGTGCCAGCAGTATCCTTGGGGGCAATCAGCCCCAGCATTTT
CDR3: CASSILGGNQPQHF
D: -
V: TRBV4-2
size: -
J: TRBJ1-5

DNA: TGTGCCAGCAGTGCGGGACTCTACAATGAGCAGTTCTTC
CDR3: CASSAGLYNEQFF
D: -
V: TRBV6-4
size: -
J: TRBJ2-1

DNA: TGCAGCGCCCGACAGGGAACGAAGAGTTTAGCTAACTATGGCTACACCTTC
CDR3: CSARQGTKSLANYGYTF
D: TRBD1
V: TRBV29-1
size: -
J: TRBJ1-2

DNA: TGTGCCAGCAGTACGACAGGGGGGTCCTACAATGAGCAGTTCTTC
CDR3: CASSTTGGSYNEQFF
D: TRBD1
V: TRBV28
size: -
J: TRBJ2-1

DNA: TGTGCCAGCAGCCGAACCTCGGGGGTTCGGGAGACCCAGTACTTC
CDR3: CASSRTSGVRETQYF
D: -
V: TRBV28
size: -
J: TRBJ2-5

DNA: TGTGCCAGCAGTTACCCCTTAGGGACTGAAGCTTTCTTT
CDR3: CASSYPLGTEAFF
D: -
V: TRBV6-6
size: -
J: TRBJ1-1

DNA: TGTGCCAGCAGCCAATACAGAGACCGGCAGTACTTC
CDR3: CASSQYRDRQYF
D: -
V: TRBV14
size: -
J: TRBJ2-7

DNA: TGTGCCAGCAGTTTAAGGGGACTGAATGAAAAACTGTTTTTT
CDR3: CASSLRGLNEKLFF
D: -
V: TRBV28
size: -
J: TRBJ1-4

DNA: TGTGCCAGCTCACCTACAAGGTCCAATGAGCAGTTCTTC
CDR3: CASSPTRSNEQFF
D: -
V: TRBV18
size: -
J: TRBJ2-1

DNA: TGTGCCAGTAGTGCCTACCTAGCGGGAACATACAATGAGCAGTTCTTC
CDR3: CASSAYLAGTYNEQFF
D: TRBD2
V: TRBV19
size: -
J: TRBJ2-1

DNA: TGTGCCAGCAGCTCCGGGACCAACAATCAGCCCCAGCATTTT
CDR3: CASSSGTNNQPQHF
D: -
V: TRBV2
size: few
J: TRBJ1-5

DNA: TGTGCCAGCAGCTTGAGGACATTAGCCAAAAACATTCAGTACTTC
CDR3: CASSLRTLAKNIQYF
D: -
V: TRBV7-2
size: -
J: TRBJ2-4

DNA: TGTGCCAGCAGCCCCCAACTCAACAATCAGCCCCAGCATTTT
CDR3: CASSPQLNNQPQHF
D: -
V: TRBV7-2
size: once
J: TRBJ1-5

DNA: TGTGCCAGCTCACCTATCCCGGGACAGGGCTACGAGCAGTACTTC
CDR3: CASSPIPGQGYEQYF
D: TRBD1
V: TRBV18
size: -
J: TRBJ2-7

DNA: TGTGCCAGCAGTTCCCCGGGACACACCAACTATGGCTACACCTTC
CDR3: CASSSPGHTNYGYTF
D: -
V: TRBV28
size: -
J: TRBJ1-2

DNA: TGTGCCAGCAGCGCCCAGGGCCCGGCGAACATTCAGTACTTC
CDR3: CASSAQGPANIQYF
D: -
V: TRBV5-4
size: -
J: TRBJ2-4

DNA: TGTGCCAGCTCACCCCGGGACAGGTCCTACGAGCAGTACTTC
CDR3: CASSPRDRSYEQYF
D: TRBD1
V: TRBV18
size: -
J: TRBJ2-7

DNA: TGTGCCATCAGTAAGGACAGGGCGCCCGAGACAGATACGCAGTATTTT
CDR3: CAISKDRAPETDTQYF
D: TRBD1
V: TRBV10-3
size: -
J: TRBJ2-3

DNA: TGCGCCAGCAGCCAAGATCGAGTCAGGACCCAGTACTTC
CDR3: CASSQDRVRTQYF
D: -
V: TRBV4-3
size: -
J: TRBJ2-5

DNA: TGTGCCAGCAGCTTAGGGCGGACAGCCCCCTACGAGCAGTACTTC
CDR3: CASSLGRTAPYEQYF
D: -
V: TRBV7-2
size: -
J: TRBJ2-7

DNA: TGTGCCAGCAGCTTAGGGGCGGGTAGGTTTTTCTACGAGCAGTACTTC
CDR3: CASSLGAGRFFYEQYF
D: -
V: TRBV11-2
size: -
J: TRBJ2-7

DNA: TGTGCCAGCAGCCCCTGGGAGAGCGGCTATGGCTACACCTTC
CDR3: CASSPWESGYGYTF
D: -
V: TRBV9
size: -
J: TRBJ1-2

DNA: TGTGCCAGCAGCAGGCAAGGCCGAGGCTCTGGGGCCAACGTCCTGACTTTC
CDR3: CASSRQGRGSGANVLTF
D: -
V: TRBV9
size: -
J: TRBJ2-6

DNA: TGCAGCGTTCCCGGACAGGGTCGTTATGGCTACACCTTC
CDR3: CSVPGQGRYGYTF
D: TRBD1
V: TRBV29-1
size: -
J: TRBJ1-2

DNA: TGCGCCAGCAGCTTCGGTAGCGGGAGCTCCTACGAGCAGTACTTC
CDR3: CASSFGSGSSYEQYF
D: TRBD2
V: TRBV5-1
size: -
J: TRBJ2-7